The next 28 T cell receptor beta chains were all read from a single sample in a study of glioma-infiltrating T cells after dendritic cell vaccination. Sequencing was performed with immunoSEQ multiplex PCR; in TCRdb, only in-frame clones are kept and a portion is missing. Of 98,000 or so clones in the sample, approximately 84% were seen once. Time point indicated: after dendritic cell vaccination, including at tumor progression/relapse. This specimen consisted of blood, obtained after dendritic cell vaccination. These receptors all stem from a human donor with glioblastoma.

This chain uses TRBV4-2 with TRBJ2-1; no reliable D call. The length of the CDR3 is 16 residues. CDR1 and CDR2 from the germline V gene are LGHNA and YNFKEQ. Trimming left V 0 bases short and J 4 bases short, with 13 bases between. The chain's CDR3 is CASSQDGVVQYNEQFF. The CDR3 nucleotides read TGTGCCAGCAGCCAAGACGGAGTAGTGCAGTACAATGAGCAGTTCTTC.

This chain connects TRBV7-2 to TRBJ2-5; TRBD2 aligns across 11 bases. V lost 4 bases, J lost 5 bases, and 6 bases stayed unmatched. Per germline, CDR1 SGHTA and CDR2 FQGNSA. This CDR3 is 15 amino acids long. The DNA for the CDR3 is TGTGCCAGCAGCTCCTTAGCGGGGGGGAGGGAGACCCAGTACTTC. Amino acid sequence: CASSSLAGGRETQYF.

This chain links TRBV30 with TRBJ2-1; TRBD2 agrees at 16 bases. The CDR3 sequence is 21 residues long. Trimming removed 3 bases from V and 0 bases from J; junction bases left unmatched: 14. CDR1 GTSNPN and CDR2 SVGIG come from the germline V gene (reference sequence). CDR3 region: CAWSLFTGTSGGALSYNEQFF. The DNA of the CDR3 is TGTGCCTGGAGCCTCTTTACCGGGACTAGCGGGGGGGCCCTCTCCTACAATGAGCAGTTCTTC.

This clone was detected only a few times. The CDR3 coding sequence is TGTGCCAGCAGTGAATACACAGGGGTTGCTGAAGCTTTCTTT. It is translated as CASSEYTGVAEAFF. This chain uses TRBV25-1 with TRBJ1-1, with 7 bases aligning to TRBD1. The CDR3 contains 14 residues. The junction had 4 bases not matched to a gene; V was cut back by 0 bases and J by 6 bases. Per the germline V gene, CDR1 is MGHDK and CDR2 is SYGVNS.

The chain recombines TRBV7-6 with TRBJ2-3; TRBD2 agrees at 7 bases. Per germline, CDR1 SGHVS and CDR2 FNYEAQ. Germline trimming cut 8 bases from V and 0 bases from J; bases unmatched to any gene: 5. The CDR3 is made up of 14 amino acids. CDR3 sequence reads: CASSSGFSTDTQYF. Here the CDR3 DNA reads TGTGCCAGCTCTAGCGGCTTTAGCACAGATACGCAGTATTTT.

The V and J genes are TRBV27 and TRBJ2-1; the match to TRBD2 covers 12 bases. The CDR3 is made up of 16 amino acids. Germline V gene data show CDR1 as MNHEY and CDR2 as SMNVEV (reference sequence). Trimming cost V 4 bases and J 5 bases; bases outside gene matches: 6. The CDR3 is CASSSSWTSGNNEQFF. CDR3 in DNA: TGTGCCAGCAGTTCCAGCTGGACTAGCGGGAACAATGAGCAGTTCTTC.

This clone was seen just once. J is TRBJ1-2 and V is TRBV7-9; TRBD1 is a possible D gene (5 bases). Germline CDR1 is SEHNR and CDR2 is FQNEAQ (reference sequence). V was pared by 5 bases and J by 4 bases, with 14 bases between. The CDR3 sequence is 14 residues long. The CDR3 nucleotides read TGTGCCAGCAGCCTTCAAGCCGACAGCTATGGCTACACCTTC. This codes for CASSLQADSYGYTF.

The chain recombines TRBV11-2 with TRBJ2-7, with 7 positions matching TRBD1. V shed 5 bases and J 3 bases; nucleotides not matched to a gene: 10. This CDR3 region has 15 residues. Germline CDR1 reads SGHAT; CDR2 reads FQNNGV. The CDR3 reads CASSIGQVQFYEQYF. The CDR3 DNA sequence: TGTGCCAGCAGCATAGGACAGGTCCAATTCTACGAGCAGTACTTC.

This clone occurred a few times. The V gene is TRBV5-1, the J gene TRBJ2-5; 8 nucleotides align to TRBD1. Germline trimming cut 3 bases from V and 4 bases from J; bases unmatched to any gene: 14. The CDR3 totals 17 residues. Germline V lookup: CDR1 SGHRS, CDR2 YFSETQ. CDR3 residues: CASSYDTETGGGETQYF. As DNA, the CDR3 is TGCGCCAGCAGCTACGATACGGAAACAGGGGGTGGAGAGACCCAGTACTTC. Full variable domain (remainder filled in from reference TRBV5-1 and TRBJ2-5): KAGVTQTPRYLIKTRGQQVTLSCSPISGHRSVSWYQQTPGQGLQFLFEYFSETQRNKGNFPGRFSGRQFSNSRSEMNVSTLELGDSALYLCASSYDTETGGGETQYFGPGTRLLVL.

This clone came up a few times. In nucleotides, the CDR3 is TGTGCCAGCAGCTTGGGTAGGGCAGGGGCCTACGAGCAGTACTTC. Translation: CASSLGRAGAYEQYF. This chain uses TRBV5-4 with TRBJ2-7; D might be TRBD1 (6 bases). The V and J ends lost 0 bases and 2 bases respectively, with 12 bases between them. Germline-derived CDR1 and CDR2 are SGHNT and YYREEE (reference sequence). This CDR3 has 15 residues.

The rearrangement joins TRBV2 to TRBJ1-1; 7 nucleotides line up with TRBD1. There are 15 residues in the CDR3. The ends lost 5 bases at V and 0 bases at J; junction bases unmatched: 6. Germline V gives CDR1 SNHLY, CDR2 FYNNEI. DNA for the CDR3: TGTGCCAGCAGTCGGGGACAGCAGATGAACACTGAAGCTTTCTTT. It is translated as CASSRGQQMNTEAFF.

This clone was picked up one time. The chain employs TRBV2 and TRBJ2-3; D is possibly TRBD2 (6 bases). The V gene lost 11 bases and the J gene lost 7 bases, with 13 bases spanning the gap. Germline CDR1 is SNHLY and CDR2 is FYNNEI. The CDR3 extends over 11 amino acids. In DNA form, the CDR3 reads TGTGCCTGCGGGACTCGATATACGCAGTATTTT. The encoded protein is CACGTRYTQYF.

This sequence joins TRBV25-1 and TRBJ2-3; possibly TRBD2 for D (6 bases). Germline V gene sequence: CDR1 MGHDK, CDR2 SYGVNS. This CDR3 is built from 15 residues. Trimming removed 1 base at V and 5 bases at J, with 13 bases between. In DNA form, the CDR3 reads TGTGCCAGCAGTGAATCGTCGGGGGTAGGAGATACGCAGTATTTT. The encoded protein is CASSESSGVGDTQYF.

The genes are TRBV11-2 and TRBJ2-5, with TRBD2 matching over 7 bases. The CDR3 extends over 14 amino acids. After removal of 2 bases from V and 4 bases from J, the junction contained 4 bases not matched to a gene. Germline assignment: CDR1 SGHAT and CDR2 FQNNGV. CDR3 loop: CASSLMGGGETQYF. CDR3 bases: TGTGCCAGCAGCTTAATGGGGGGGGGAGAGACCCAGTACTTC.

The chain employs TRBV10-2 and TRBJ2-3, with 7 positions matching TRBD1. The V gene's germline CDR1 is WSHSY and CDR2 SAAADI. V was pared by 6 bases and J by 1 base, with 7 bases of the junction left unmatched. The CDR3 extends over 15 amino acids. The CDR3 DNA is TGCGCCAGCAGGCGGACGCAGGGGGGCACAGATACGCAGTATTTT. It codes for CASRRTQGGTDTQYF.

The V gene is TRBV6-5, the J gene TRBJ1-3; the D gene is possibly TRBD1 (6 bases). Trimming stripped 0 bases from V and 1 base from J, with 10 bases between. The V gene's germline CDR1 is MNHEY and CDR2 SVGAGI. This CDR3 spans 16 amino acids. The CDR3 region is CASSYSTGSSGNTIYF. The CDR3 DNA reads as TGTGCCAGCAGTTACTCAACAGGGTCTTCTGGAAACACCATATATTTT.

This clone was detected once. V and J are TRBV19 and TRBJ2-7, with D maybe TRBD2 (5 bases). Trimming took 4 bases from V and 0 from J, leaving 10 bases between them. The V gene's germline CDR1 is LNHDA and CDR2 SQIVND (reference sequence). The CDR3 loop spans 14 amino acids. CDR3 in DNA: TGTGCCAGTAGTAGGCGGGTCCTCTCCTACGAGCAGTACTTC. This gives the protein CASSRRVLSYEQYF.

Written as DNA, the CDR3 is TGTGCCATCAAACGCAGCGGGACAGGGAGGCAAGAGACCCAGTACTTC. It yields the protein CAIKRSGTGRQETQYF. The V and J genes are TRBV10-3 and TRBJ2-5, with 9 positions matching TRBD1. The CDR3 runs to 16 residues. CDR1 and CDR2 (germline): ENHRY, SYGVKD. V was clipped by 7 bases and J by 2 bases; unmatched bases: 11.

This rearrangement joins TRBV5-1 to TRBJ1-4; 7 nucleotides agree with TRBD1. Germline loops: CDR1 SGHRS, CDR2 YFSETQ. This CDR3 has 16 residues. The junction had 6 bases not matched to a gene; V was cut back by 4 bases and J by 0 bases. The CDR3 nucleotides read TGCGCCAGCAGCGTGGGACAGCTTGCAACTAATGAAAAACTGTTTTTT. Translating gives CASSVGQLATNEKLFF.

This clone was counted only a few times. The rearrangement links TRBV7-9 to TRBJ2-5; possible D gene TRBD2, 5 bases. The V end was cut by 0 bases, the J end by 5 bases, with 19 bases between. This CDR3 has 17 residues. Germline V CDR1 and CDR2: SEHNR, FQNEAQ (reference sequence). CDR3 coding DNA: TGTGCCAGCAGCTTAGCGCTTTCCAGCGGTCATCCCGAGACCCAGTACTTC. Amino acids: CASSLALSSGHPETQYF.

This clone was picked up one time. The chain carries TRBV19 and TRBJ2-3; 8 positions match TRBD2. The V gene's germline CDR1 is LNHDA and CDR2 SQIVND (reference sequence). V lost 5 bases and J lost 4; bases outside the gene matches: 8. The CDR3 length is 15 residues. This CDR3 is CASSSPAGASDTQYF. As DNA, the CDR3 is TGTGCCAGTAGTTCCCCAGCGGGAGCGTCAGATACGCAGTATTTT. Together with reference TRBV19 and TRBJ2-3, the CDR3 gives the full variable domain: DGGITQSPKYLFRKEGQNVTLSCEQNLNHDAMYWYRQDPGQGLRLIYYSQIVNDFQKGDIAEGYSVSREKKESFPLTVTSAQKNPTAFYLCASSSPAGASDTQYFGPGTRLTVL.

V usage is TRBV5-1 and J usage is TRBJ1-1; D perhaps matches TRBD1 (5 bases). V lost 4 bases, J lost 1 base, and 14 bases lay in between. Germline V lookup: CDR1 SGHRS, CDR2 YFSETQ. There are 15 residues in the CDR3. CDR3 protein: CASSTGVSTNTEAFF. For the CDR3, the DNA is TGCGCCAGCAGCACGGGGGTGTCAACGAACACTGAAGCTTTCTTT. Looking up the rest from reference TRBV5-1 and TRBJ1-1 gives the full variable domain: KAGVTQTPRYLIKTRGQQVTLSCSPISGHRSVSWYQQTPGQGLQFLFEYFSETQRNKGNFPGRFSGRQFSNSRSEMNVSTLELGDSALYLCASSTGVSTNTEAFFGQGTRLTVV.

The rearrangement links TRBV7-9 to TRBJ2-2; D is undetermined. V lost 4 bases and J lost 4, with 4 bases in between. CDR1 and CDR2 from the germline V gene are SEHNR and FQNEAQ (reference sequence). CDR3 size: 12 residues. CDR3 protein: CASSSFTGELFF. The CDR3 DNA reads TGTGCCAGCAGCTCCTTCACCGGGGAGCTGTTTTTT. The full variable domain, with the rest looked up from reference TRBV7-9 and TRBJ2-2, is DTGVSQNPRHKITKRGQNVTFRCDPISEHNRLYWYRQTLGQGPEFLTYFQNEAQLEKSRLLSDRFSAERPKGSFSTLEIQRTEQGDSAMYLCASSSFTGELFFGEGSRLTVL.

The CDR3 protein is CASSLGGGEYGYTF. CDR3 in DNA: TGTGCCAGCAGTTTAGGAGGGGGCGAGTATGGCTACACCTTC. The chain recombines TRBV28 with TRBJ1-2; TRBD1 matches 7 bases. V was clipped by 2 bases and J by 5 bases; unmatched bases: 5. CDR1 is MDHEN and CDR2 is SYDVKM in the germline V gene. CDR3 length: 14 amino acids.

The chain joins TRBV7-2 to TRBJ1-6, with 10 bases matching TRBD1. This CDR3 has 17 residues. CDR1 and CDR2 (germline): SGHTA, FQGNSA. V shed 5 bases, J shed 2 bases, and the junction held 6 bases outside the gene matches. CDR3 amino acids: CASSPPGQGPYNSPLHF. CDR3 sequence (DNA): TGTGCCAGCAGCCCTCCGGGACAGGGGCCCTATAATTCACCCCTCCACTTT.

The rearrangement joins TRBV11-1 to TRBJ2-7, with 10 bases identical to TRBD1. This CDR3 has 14 amino acids. Germline-derived CDR1 and CDR2 are SGHAT and FQDESV (reference sequence). J gave up 5 bases and V 2 bases, and 3 bases lay outside the gene matches. Here the CDR3 reads CASSLWDRGDEQYF. CDR3 sequence (DNA): TGTGCCAGCAGCTTATGGGACAGGGGCGACGAGCAGTACTTC.

The CDR3 nucleotides read TGTGCCAGCAGTACGCGGACAGGGGGTTACGAGCAGTACTTC. It encodes CASSTRTGGYEQYF. The gene calls are TRBV25-1 and TRBJ2-7, with 10 bases lining up with TRBD1. The germline V gene encodes CDR1 MGHDK and CDR2 SYGVNS. The CDR3 is made up of 14 amino acids. V shed 5 bases and J 4 bases; nucleotides not matched to a gene: 5.

The chain links TRBV6-6 to TRBJ1-2; D is unclear. This CDR3 region has 15 residues. Germline loops: CDR1 MNHNY, CDR2 SVGAGI (reference sequence). V shed 4 bases and J shed 4 bases, with 16 bases lying between them. CDR3 protein: CASSSAGSLSYGYTF. The DNA for the CDR3 is TGTGCCAGCAGTTCGGCGGGGTCCTTAAGCTATGGCTACACCTTC.